This TCR beta chain comes out of a study of blood T cells in healthy people across ages. Study-level results: Relative to aged donors, long-lived donors carried more naive CD4+ cells and displayed higher diversity.

About this clonotype: Its antigen is not known.

The length of the CDR3 is 13 residues. Germline trimming cut 9 bases from V and 4 bases from J; bases unmatched to any gene: 6. Germline V CDR1 and CDR2: MNHEY, SMNVEV (reference sequence). Donors were healthy Caucasian individuals from Russia aged roughly 6 to 95. The authors isolated at least 6.5 million PBMCs per sample. A second PCR of roughly 7 to 11 cycles used a sample-barcoded 5' primer and a J-beta primer mix. Each cDNA molecule carried a tag from a template-switch adaptor that contained 12 random nucleotides. TCRdb re-derived calls from the 5' RACE reads in MiXCR, one entry per CDR3 protein. Of 850,000 to 1,000,000 distinct CDR3 sequences listed, about 44% are singletons.

This clonotype was obtained from a man aged 30 to 45 in good health. The chain is built from TRBV27 and TRBJ1-2; TRBD1 matches 9 bases. The sequencing input was blood. The CDR3 spells CASTMGQGYGYTF. DNA of the CDR3: TGTGCCAGTACCATGGGACAGGGCTATGGCTACACCTTC.